Below, one T cell receptor (beta chain) is given with its context. What it recognizes is unknown. This CDR3 is built from 15 residues. The germline V and J ends were trimmed by 5 bases and 0 bases, with 12 bases remaining between them. Per the germline V gene, CDR1 is SGHRS and CDR2 is YFSETQ. Every TCR beta cDNA library bore unique molecular identifiers. Each sample of about 0.95 to 11 million input T cells yielded about 500,000 cDNA molecules, so each molecule approximated one T cell. A single record per CDR3 protein comes from TCRdb applying MiXCR to the PCR reads. The table lists roughly 800,000 distinct CDR3 sequences, about 57% of them singletons, with about 4.5% in the top ten. This record comes from a study of post-analysis software for immune sequencing data. Study-wide background: Several disease courses (relapsing-remitting, secondary progressive and progressive-relapsing) of multiple sclerosis were included.

Findings and limits, study-wide: Five TRBV segments were significantly more frequent in patients than in controls. TRBV5-6, TRBV5-1 and TRBV20-1 were among these segments. Strong same-batch co-clustering of samples appeared with F measure clustering.

The specimen sequenced was blood. This TCR was recovered from a girl under 18 with multiple sclerosis. This chain uses TRBV5-1 with TRBJ1-5; D is unclear. CDR3 in amino acids: CASSPDLNSNQPQHF. The CDR3, as DNA: TGCGCCAGCAGTCCGGACCTCAATAGCAATCAGCCCCAGCATTTT.